This TCR beta chain was found in a study of T cells after somatic rescue of genetic block. Trimming shortened V by 5 bases and J by 7 bases, and 9 bases separated the two germline ends. The CDR3 has 13 amino acids. Germline CDR1 LNHDA, CDR2 SQIVND (reference sequence). The protocol was immunoSEQ multiplex PCR, while the TCRdb copy is restricted to in-frame clones and leaves out a portion. The sample has 7,500 or so clones; 81% are singletons. The rearrangement links TRBV19 to TRBJ1-6; D unclear. The clonotype was recovered from a boy younger than 18. The sequencing sample was made of peripheral blood mononuclear cells (PBMCs). The CDR3 nucleotides are TGTGCCAGTAGTTTCGGGTTGAATTCACCCCTCCACTTT. As protein: CASSFGLNSPLHF.